This TCR beta chain was recovered during a study of T cell repertoires in cytomegalovirus infection. Study in general: It was recently identified HLA-C-restricted and well-studied HLA-B-restricted CMV epitopes that the study used. Through public TCR beta signatures, both CMV infection and matching HLA type were indicated. General observations from the study: Clonotypes of TCR beta that were HLA-C-restricted and CMV-specific dominated the ex vivo response.

On this clonotype: Antigen specificity is unknown.

TCRdb re-analysed the reads in MiXCR, keeping a single row per CDR3 protein. The table records some 320,000 distinct CDR3 sequences, 25% to 30% of them present only once. The sample was cultured PBMCs, taken from culture after CMV antigen stimulation. This TCR was recovered from a human donor in good health (CMV status not recorded). Some clones in this sample may be carry-over from other donors' samples.

The CDR3 protein is CASRAGETGTGEQFF. The DNA of the CDR3 is TGTGCCAGCAGGGCTGGGGAGACAGGGACGGGTGAGCAGTTCTTC. V usage is TRBV7-9 and J usage is TRBJ2-1; 7 positions match TRBD1. This CDR3 spans 15 amino acids. CDR1 and CDR2 (germline): SEHNR, FQNEAQ (reference sequence). The V segment lost 6 bases and the J segment 9 bases; nucleotides outside the gene matches: 14.